The rows below give T cell receptor beta chains drawn from one sample of a study of blood T cell repertoires in COVID-19. Profiling relied on immunoSEQ multiplex PCR, and the TCRdb table lists in-frame clones only, not all of them. This sample has some 200,000 clones; under 95% occur once, and the top ten carry more than 0.95%. Sequencing was carried out using peripheral blood. Source of these receptors: a man aged 30 to 45 with acute or convalescent COVID-19. The CDR3 runs from the conserved cysteine through the conserved F or W. D genes are given only for firm matches.

v_gene	j_gene	d_gene	CDR3aa	CDR3nt
TRBV9	TRBJ2-6	.	CASSALAGANVLTF	TGTGCCAGCAGCGCCTTAGCTGGGGCCAACGTCCTGACTTTC
TRBV7-3	TRBJ1-1	.	CASSQQGMNTEAFF	TGTGCCAGCAGCCAACAGGGTATGAACACTGAAGCTTTCTTT
TRBV3-1/TRBV3-2	TRBJ1-4	.	CASSLPTGTSEKLFF	TGTGCCAGCAGCCTCCCCACCGGTACGAGTGAAAAACTGTTTTTT
TRBV4-1	TRBJ1-2	TRBD1	CASSRDDRGYGYTF	TGCGCCAGCAGCCGGGACGACAGGGGCTATGGCTACACCTTC
TRBV30	TRBJ2-7	TRBD1	CAWSVQMSGDRAHEQYF	TGTGCCTGGAGTGTACAAATGTCGGGGGACAGGGCCCACGAGCAGTACTTC
TRBV7-9	TRBJ2-5	.	CASSLFFQETQYF	TGTGCCAGCAGCTTATTCTTCCAAGAGACCCAGTACTTC
TRBV2	TRBJ2-1	TRBD2	CASGSGTSGVGEQFF	TGTGCCAGCGGGTCCGGGACTAGCGGGGTGGGGGAGCAGTTCTTC
TRBV30	TRBJ2-3	.	CASWRQRTDTQYF	TGTGCCTCTTGGCGGCAGCGCACAGATACGCAGTATTTT
TRBV18	TRBJ2-2	.	CASSPPGAGTGELFF	TGTGCCAGCTCACCACCGGGGGCAGGCACCGGGGAGCTGTTTTTT
TRBV2	TRBJ2-7	TRBD2	CASSGASGVWYF	TGTGCCAGCAGTGGAGCTAGCGGGGTTTGGTACTTC
TRBV27	TRBJ1-1	.	CASRTGDRTEAFF	TGTGCCAGCCGGACGGGAGATCGGACTGAAGCTTTCTTT
TRBV7-9	TRBJ1-5	.	CASSLQGQPQHF	TGTGCCAGCAGCTTACAGGGCCAGCCCCAGCATTTT
TRBV4-1	TRBJ2-5	TRBD1	CASRPPGQGKETQYF	TGCGCCAGCAGACCCCCGGGACAGGGGAAAGAGACCCAGTACTTC
TRBV5-8	TRBJ2-3	.	CATGGGAKDTQYF	TGTGCGACCGGTGGGGGGGCTAAAGATACGCAGTATTTT
TRBV19	TRBJ1-6	.	CASSSAGETPLNSPLHF	TGTGCCAGTAGTTCTGCGGGGGAAACTCCACTTAATTCACCCCTCCACTTT
TRBV9	TRBJ2-1	.	CASSLTGTPKVNEQFF	TGTGCCAGCAGCTTAACCGGGACACCCAAAGTTAATGAGCAGTTCTTC
TRBV5-6	TRBJ2-7	TRBD2	CASSLRTSGSSYEQYF	TGTGCCAGCAGCCTACGGACTAGCGGGAGCTCCTACGAGCAGTACTTC
TRBV5-1	TRBJ1-4	.	CASSPGLRDSNEKLFF	TGCGCCAGCAGCCCTGGCCTCAGGGATTCTAATGAAAAACTGTTTTTT
TRBV29-1	TRBJ1-2	.	CSFTGFGYGYTF	TGCAGCTTTACAGGGTTTGGGTATGGCTACACCTTC
TRBV3-1/TRBV3-2	TRBJ2-7	TRBD2	CASSPETGTTPYEQYF	TGTGCCAGCAGCCCAGAGACGGGGACTACACCTTACGAGCAGTACTTC
TRBV18	TRBJ2-3	TRBD2	CASSPGLAADTQYF	TGTGCCAGCTCACCAGGACTAGCCGCAGATACGCAGTATTTT
TRBV6-5	TRBJ1-2	TRBD1	CASSSRPDRERYTF	TGTGCCAGCAGTTCCCGCCCAGACAGGGAACGCTACACCTTC
TRBV19	TRBJ1-1	TRBD1	CASTPRGSTEAFF	TGTGCCAGTACTCCCAGGGGGTCCACTGAAGCTTTCTTT
TRBV27	TRBJ2-7	.	CASSSGTLLYEQYF	TGTGCCAGCAGCTCCGGGACACTCCTCTACGAGCAGTACTTC